These T cell receptor beta chains were read from a single sample in a study of T-cell memory formation after mild COVID-19. TCRdb passed the 5' RACE reads through MiXCR, listing each CDR3 protein once. The sample records about 38,000 distinct CDR3 sequences, over 10% being singletons. The sequenced material came from PBMCs or a T cell subset sorted from them (not recorded which). The origin of the receptors is a young man who had mild COVID-19 (a few samples of this study predate the infection). Cell type and time point are not known. The CDR3 runs from the conserved cysteine through the conserved F or W. The order of the fields is clone size, J gene, V gene, D gene, CDR3 DNA, CDR3 protein. A D gene is named only where the DNA matches it firmly. Expanded clones are given a class, and other clones once, few, many or no size at all.

few TRBJ1-3 TRBV18 TRBD1 TGTGCCAGCTCACCATTGAGGACAGGGGGCTTTAGCTCTGGAAACACCATATATTTT CASSPLRTGGFSSGNTIYF
many TRBJ2-5 TRBV10-3 - TGTGCCATCAGTGAGCACACTAGAGAGACCCAGTACTTC CAISEHTRETQYF
many TRBJ2-5 TRBV11-2 - TGTGCCAGCAGCTTAGGTTGGGACGGGGCAGAGACCCAGTACTTC CASSLGWDGAETQYF
many TRBJ2-3 TRBV20-1 TRBD2 TGCAGTGCTCTGAGGGCAGCGGGGTATCCAGATACGCAGTATTTT CSALRAAGYPDTQYF
- TRBJ2-3 TRBV9 TRBD2 TGTGCCAGCAGCGCATATTCTAGCGGGGGGGCCGGAGATACGCAGTATTTT CASSAYSSGGAGDTQYF
many TRBJ2-3 TRBV5-1 TRBD2 TGCGCCAGCAGCTGGGGGGCAGCGGGGGGCACAGATACGCAGTATTTT CASSWGAAGGTDTQYF
many TRBJ1-1 TRBV20-1 TRBD1 TGCAGTGCTAGAGGGACAGGGGACACTGAAGCTTTCTTT CSARGTGDTEAFF
many TRBJ1-1 TRBV5-1 - TGCGCCAGCAGCTTGTCTTACGGGGCGGACACTGAAGCTTTCTTT CASSLSYGADTEAFF
many TRBJ1-2 TRBV7-2 - TGTGCCAGCAGCTTAGGAGTCAGATCCTATGGCTACACCTTC CASSLGVRSYGYTF
many TRBJ2-3 TRBV7-3 - TGTGCCAGCAGCTTAACCGGGGCCCTCGCGGATACGCAGTATTTT CASSLTGALADTQYF
many TRBJ1-1 TRBV5-1 - TGCGCCAGCAGCTCAGGACTGAACACTGAAGCTTTCTTT CASSSGLNTEAFF
many TRBJ2-3 TRBV5-5 - TGTGCCAGCCGGTTCCGTGATGGGGTAGTCACAGATACGCAGTATTTT CASRFRDGVVTDTQYF
many TRBJ1-6 TRBV27 - TGTGCCAGCAGTTCCCGGGGAAGCTCCTATAATTCACCCCTCCACTTT CASSSRGSSYNSPLHF
few TRBJ2-1 TRBV18 - TGTGCCAGCTCTTGGCGCGGAGGGGATGAGCAGTTCTTC CASSWRGGDEQFF
- TRBJ2-3 TRBV7-9 - TGTGCCAGCAAACTGGCGCTAACCAGCACAGATACGCAGTATTTT CASKLALTSTDTQYF
many TRBJ2-4 TRBV28 - TGTGCCAGCAGTTCACTCACAACAGTTAGAAACATTCAGTACTTC CASSSLTTVRNIQYF
many TRBJ1-1 TRBV14 TRBD1 TGTGCCACCCAGACAGGGTGGAACACTGAAGCTTTCTTT CATQTGWNTEAFF
many TRBJ1-2 TRBV4-2 - TGTGCCAGCAGCCACTTACAGGGCACCCCATCCTATGGCTACACCTTC CASSHLQGTPSYGYTF
many TRBJ2-7 TRBV5-1 - TGCGCCAGCGCAGCAGGGAATTACGAGCAGTACTTC CASAAGNYEQYF
many TRBJ2-5 TRBV9 TRBD2 TGTGCCAGCAGCGTAGGCGGGGGGGCCTGGGAGACCCAGTACTTC CASSVGGGAWETQYF
many TRBJ1-5 TRBV7-2 - TGTGCCAGCAGGCCCAGTATCAGTGTGGATCAGCCCCAGCATTTT CASRPSISVDQPQHF
- TRBJ2-1 TRBV7-9 - TGTGCCAGCAGCTTAATGGGAGGCTACAATGAGCAGTTCTTC CASSLMGGYNEQFF
many TRBJ1-1 TRBV20-1 - TGCAGTGCTCTCGGCGGGAACACTGAAGCTTTCTTT CSALGGNTEAFF
few TRBJ1-2 TRBV19 - TGTGCCAGTCAACTCGTGGGAGGGGCCGGCTACACCTTC CASQLVGGAGYTF
- TRBJ1-6 TRBV7-9 TRBD1 TGTGCCAGCAGCTCCGGGGACAGGGGCTCCTATAATTCACCCCTCCACTTT CASSSGDRGSYNSPLHF
- TRBJ2-3 TRBV11-3 TRBD2 TGTGCCAGCAGCGCGGGGGGGGGAGATACGCAGTATTTT CASSAGGGDTQYF
few TRBJ1-5 TRBV20-1 - TGCAGTGCGGAGAGCGATCGCGATCAGCCCCAGCATTTT CSAESDRDQPQHF
many TRBJ2-5 TRBV7-2 - TGTGCCAGCAGCCGAACAGGGACCCAAGAGACCCAGTACTTC CASSRTGTQETQYF
many TRBJ1-1 TRBV6-5 - TGTGCCAGCAGTTACCGCGGGACCGCGGGCTCTGAAGCTTTCTTT CASSYRGTAGSEAFF
- TRBJ2-1 TRBV6-5 TRBD2 TGTGCCAGCAGTAGACTAGCGGGCAATGAGCAGTTCTTC CASSRLAGNEQFF
many TRBJ2-3 TRBV6-2/TRBV6-3 TRBD2 TGTGCCAGCACTCACGGGCTAGCGGACACAGATACGCAGTATTTT CASTHGLADTDTQYF
many TRBJ1-2 TRBV6-6 - TGTGCCAGCAGTAGTCGAGGAGGCGATGGCTACACCTTC CASSSRGGDGYTF
many TRBJ2-5 TRBV12-3/TRBV12-4 - TGTGCCAGCAGCTGGATCGTCGGGGAGACCCAGTACTTC CASSWIVGETQYF
many TRBJ1-5 TRBV4-3 - TGCGCCAGCAGCCAAGGGGGCCAGCCCCATCAGCCCCAGCATTTT CASSQGGQPHQPQHF
many TRBJ2-3 TRBV6-4 - TGTGCCAGCGCCTTCCGCTCCCAAGATACGCAGTATTTT CASAFRSQDTQYF
few TRBJ1-4 TRBV7-2 - TGTGCCAGCACGCCAGGGTTCGGTGAAAAACTGTTTTTT CASTPGFGEKLFF
few TRBJ1-2 TRBV7-2 - TGTGCCAGCAGCTCAAGGGTGGGGGGAGGCTACACCTTC CASSSRVGGGYTF
many TRBJ2-1 TRBV23-1 - TGCGCCAGCAGTCAAGGGGATAGCTCCTACAATGAGCAGTTCTTC CASSQGDSSYNEQFF
many TRBJ2-2 TRBV20-1 TRBD2 TGCAGTGCCCCGACTAGCGGGGGGGCCTGGGCCGGGGAGCTGTTTTTT CSAPTSGGAWAGELFF
many TRBJ2-1 TRBV6-2/TRBV6-3 - TGTGCCAGCAGCCGGAGTGGTGTGGAGTTCTTC CASSRSGVEFF
many TRBJ1-2 TRBV6-1 - TGTGCCAGCAGTGACGTCGCGGAGAGGGAAGTCTATGGCTACACCTTC CASSDVAEREVYGYTF
- TRBJ2-6 TRBV7-8 - TGTGCCAGCAGCTTAGCGGCAGGGGCTGGGGCCAACGTCCTGACTTTC CASSLAAGAGANVLTF
many TRBJ1-2 TRBV5-1 - TGCGCCAGCAGCTACCCCGCCGGGGACTATGGCTACACCTTC CASSYPAGDYGYTF
many TRBJ1-2 TRBV7-9 TRBD1 TGTGCCAGCAGCCCCCGGGACAGGGATGGCTACACCTTC CASSPRDRDGYTF
many TRBJ2-3 TRBV24-1 - TGTGCCACCAGTGGAGGGGAGCACACAGATACGCAGTATTTT CATSGGEHTDTQYF
many TRBJ2-3 TRBV6-2/TRBV6-3 TRBD2 TGTGCCAGCAGTACGACTAGCGGGGGGGATACGCAGTATTTT CASSTTSGGDTQYF
few TRBJ2-5 TRBV7-2 - TGTGCCAGCAGCTCGACGGGGGCCCCCGGGGCCCAGTACTTC CASSSTGAPGAQYF
many TRBJ1-1 TRBV12-3/TRBV12-4 - TGTGCCAGCAGTCTTCTTGGTCACTCTCCGAGCACTGAAGCTTTCTTT CASSLLGHSPSTEAFF
many TRBJ2-2 TRBV12-3/TRBV12-4 - TGTGCCAGCACCCCAGCCCGCCCTATGACCGGGGAGCTGTTTTTT CASTPARPMTGELFF
many TRBJ1-4 TRBV27 - TGTGCCTCGGGGGGTCGCGAAAAACTGTTTTTT CASGGREKLFF
many TRBJ2-5 TRBV6-1 - TGTGCCAGCAGTGAAGGACTAGAAGGCCCCCAAGAGACCCAGTACTTC CASSEGLEGPQETQYF
many TRBJ2-6 TRBV20-1 - TGCAGTGCCCACGCCTGGGCTGGGGCCAACGTCCTGACTTTC CSAHAWAGANVLTF